The rows below give T cell receptor beta chains drawn from one sample of a study of T cell changes during pregnancy in multiple sclerosis. Data came from immunoSEQ multiplex PCR; TCRdb stores just in-frame clones and leaves some out. The repertoire consists of roughly 80,000 clones, with about 92% occurring once and the leading ten covering over 1.3%. The sequencing used peripheral blood, collected before pregnancy. All receptors derive from a female donor with multiple sclerosis, enrolled in a pregnancy study. The CDR3 runs from the conserved cysteine through the conserved F or W. The D gene is left open where the match is weak. Size is omitted from some rows. Given values are once, few, many or a class for expanded clones.

>-|TRBD2|TRBV7-2|16|TRBJ2-3
TGTGCCAGCAGCATAACTAGCGGGGGGGCACGGGATACGCAGTATTTT
CASSITSGGARDTQYF
>-|TRBD2|TRBV6-1|16|TRBJ2-1
TGTGCCAGCAGTGAAGCTGCGGGGGGCTCCTACAATGAGCAGTTCTTC
CASSEAAGGSYNEQFF
>-|-|TRBV6-6|15|TRBJ2-6
TGTGCCAGCAGTTCCCCGAGCTCTGGGGCCAACGTCCTGACTTTC
CASSSPSSGANVLTF
>-|TRBD1|TRBV5-1|15|TRBJ1-5
TGCGCCAGCAGCCACGATGGACAGGGGAATCAGCCCCAGCATTTT
CASSHDGQGNQPQHF
>-|-|TRBV9|16|TRBJ2-2
TGTGCCAGCAGCTCCCTCCAGGGGACGAACACCGGGGAGCTGTTTTTT
CASSSLQGTNTGELFF
>-|TRBD1|TRBV7-6|14|TRBJ1-4
TGTGCCAGCAGCCAACAGGGGGCAGAGGGAAAACTGTTTTTT
CASSQQGAEGKLFF
>-|TRBD1|TRBV7-9|15|TRBJ2-1
TGTGCCAGCAGCCTCGGACAGGGAGGCTACAATGAGCAGTTCTTC
CASSLGQGGYNEQFF
>-|-|TRBV11-2|16|TRBJ1-4
TGTGCCAGCAGCACGGGGGTGGATGGAACTAATGAAAAACTGTTTTTT
CASSTGVDGTNEKLFF
>-|-|TRBV27|14|TRBJ2-3
TGTGCCAGCAGTTTATCTCGGGAGCGGGATACGCAGTATTTT
CASSLSRERDTQYF
>-|TRBD1|TRBV13|16|TRBJ2-6
TGTGCCAGCAGCTTAGAGGGGGCCACTGGGGCCAACGTCCTGACTTTC
CASSLEGATGANVLTF
>once|-|TRBV13|17|TRBJ2-6
TGTGCCAGCAGCAGCCGGACAGTATCCTCTGGGGCCAACGTCCTGACTTTC
CASSSRTVSSGANVLTF
>-|TRBD1|TRBV5-1|16|TRBJ2-1
TGCGCCAGCAGAAGCTGGACAGGAGCCCTCGGCGATGAGCAGTTCTTC
CASRSWTGALGDEQFF
>once|-|TRBV5-4|14|TRBJ2-7
TGTGCCAGCACCCCAGGCCGTGGGTTCTACGAGCAGTACTTC
CASTPGRGFYEQYF
>-|-|TRBV6-6|13|TRBJ1-1
TGTGCCAGCAGTTACCCGCCGGGGACTGAAGCTTTCTTT
CASSYPPGTEAFF
>-|-|TRBV9|11|TRBJ2-5
TGTGCCAGCAGCTCCACAGGGGACTTGTACTTC
CASSSTGDLYF
>-|-|TRBV11-1|14|TRBJ2-3
TGTGCCAGCAGCTTAGGGGAGGCTTTAGATACGCAGTATTTT
CASSLGEALDTQYF
>-|-|TRBV7-9|13|TRBJ2-7
TGTGCCAGCAGCTTAACGGTCGCCTACGAGCAGTACTTC
CASSLTVAYEQYF